Sequencing of this T cell receptor (beta chain) was carried out in a study of blood T cells in healthy people across ages (dated by TCRdb to 2014 to 2015). Background on the whole study: In model experiments, template switching captured about one uniquely barcoded TCR beta cDNA molecule for every two T cells. Using deep sequencing normalized with unique cDNA molecular identifiers, the study measured how TCR beta repertoire diversity changes with age. The donors were divided into four age groups: young (average around 16 years), middle-aged (about 39), aged (around 67) and long-lived (82). To avoid experimental bias, donors of different ages were spread randomly across the sequencing lanes. The study analyzed two additional independent replicas of 1 million unique cDNA reads from the same blood draw for two donors, one aged 18 to 30 and one aged 80 or older.

What the authors observed across the whole study: There was a strong correlation between observed TCR beta diversity and the percentage of naive T cells measured by flow cytometry. Because the CMV infection status of the donors was unknown, age-related changes in expanded clonotypes may potentially have been confounded. Observed TCR beta diversity per million T cells fell roughly linearly with age, and a significant reduction was already apparent by age roughly 40. Conclusive comparison of naive and antigen-experienced compartments was prevented by the profiling of bulk unsorted PBMCs. The long-lived group showed more naive CD4+ T cells, fewer expanded clones and increased TCR diversity than the aged group, suggesting age selection. Estimates of total diversity based on one million sequenced T cells were considered lower bounds and underestimates.

The V end gives up 5 bases and the J end 7 bases, leaving 12 bases in the junction not matched to a gene. For CDR1 and CDR2, the germline V gene lists SGHTA and FQGNSA. The CDR3 goes from the cysteine to the phenylalanine over 16 residues. The sequence is cut down to CDR3 DNA, 48 bases in frame from base 1. The roughly 39 donors, aged about 6 to 95 years, were systemically healthy Caucasian individuals from Russia. Approximately 11 milliliters of peripheral blood were drawn from each donor into EDTA-treated Vacutainer tubes. Ficoll-Paque density-gradient centrifugation was used to isolate PBMCs, with at least 7 million obtained per sample. Trizol reagent was used to extract total RNA from PBMCs, with at least 5.5 micrograms per sample. For every donor, flow cytometry on a PBMC aliquot measured the percentage of naive CD45RAhigh/CD27high T cells. In regard to this clonotype: Its antigen is currently not known. No base quality values were provided; no much bigger clone lies one nucleotide off.

Library preparation used 5' RACE. Sequencer: Illumina HiSeq 2500. A second PCR of roughly 7 to 11 cycles was run with a J-beta primer mix and a sample-barcoded 5' primer. A unique molecular identifier was introduced onto each TCR beta cDNA molecule by a template-switch 5' adaptor carrying 12 random nucleotides. Each sample yielded at least 3 million CDR3-containing paired-end reads. All of the RNA was converted into first-strand cDNA using the Mint cDNA synthesis kit, with a TRBC-specific oligonucleotide serving as the primer. Following uracil-DNA glycosylase treatment, all cDNA underwent a first 18-cycle PCR with the universal primers M1SS and BC2_uni_R. Per the source publication's procedure: For normalization, 1 million high-quality reads were randomly selected from each sample, with every read carrying a distinct molecular identifier. Instead of being binned into consensus sequences, reads that shared molecular identifiers were thrown out. MiTCR, set to a Q25 quality threshold and the strictest error-elimination algorithm, was used for CDR3 identification, clonotype clustering and error correction. A nonparametric unseen species model using Euler transformation provided a lower-bound estimate of total TCR beta diversity. TCRdb cleaned the public reads at Q25 with fastp, built clones with MiXCR and kept in-frame beta chains. Every entry covers one CDR3 protein and lists the most common genes and DNA from its rows. Here the V and J calls rest on TCRdb's processing, not on the authors' analysis. Present in this sample are some 780,000 distinct CDR3 sequences, roughly 56% of which were seen just once. The leading ten clones occupy about a quarter of the sample.

The sample was blood. The chain uses TRBV7-2 and TRBJ2-1, and TRBD1 matches 9 of the central bases. The sequence derives from a man in his forties or fifties in good health. The sequence in DNA is TGTGCCAGCAGCCAAAAATCCGGGACAGGGAATAATGAGCAGTTCTTC. Translated, it gives CASSQKSGTGNNEQFF.